A selection of T cell receptor beta chains follows, all from one sample in a study of cytomegalovirus exposure and HLA in healthy donors. Assay used: immunoSEQ multiplex PCR; TCRdb lists only in-frame clones, some missing. This table has more than 90,000 clones, more than 65% appearing once. Sequenced material: PBMCs. These receptors were obtained from a woman aged 25 to 39 in good health and CMV-seronegative. CDR3s include the opening cysteine and the closing phenylalanine or tryptophan.

J gene: TRBJ2-3; CDR3 length: 15; V gene: TRBV6-5; CDR3 protein: CASSYSREVTDTQYF
J gene: TRBJ1-2; CDR3 length: 14; V gene: TRBV10-3; CDR3 protein: CAISPKDRVYGYTF
J gene: TRBJ1-1; CDR3 length: 11; V gene: TRBV29-1; CDR3 protein: CSVEAHTEAFF
J gene: TRBJ2-7; CDR3 length: 12; V gene: TRBV29-1; CDR3 protein: CSAQGDSYEQYF
J gene: TRBJ2-1; CDR3 length: 13; V gene: TRBV6-6; CDR3 protein: CASSLPPNNEQFF
J gene: TRBJ1-1; CDR3 length: 13; V gene: TRBV6-6; CDR3 protein: CASSYTDSTEAFF
J gene: TRBJ1-2; CDR3 length: 15; V gene: TRBV30; CDR3 protein: CAWSTLPVGGGGYTF
J gene: TRBJ1-5; CDR3 length: 17; V gene: TRBV15; CDR3 protein: CATSRHASRGNQQPQHF
J gene: TRBJ1-2; CDR3 length: 13; V gene: TRBV18; CDR3 protein: CASSPNSGYGYTF
J gene: TRBJ1-1; CDR3 length: 13; V gene: TRBV19; CDR3 protein: CASSLTGETEAFF
J gene: TRBJ2-2; CDR3 length: 14; V gene: TRBV19; CDR3 protein: CASSIGGKAGELFF
J gene: TRBJ1-1; CDR3 length: 15; V gene: TRBV9; CDR3 protein: CASSVTGGPGTEAFF
J gene: TRBJ1-4; CDR3 length: 14; V gene: TRBV7-9; CDR3 protein: CASSKGTVNEKLFF
J gene: TRBJ1-1; CDR3 length: 13; V gene: TRBV11-2; CDR3 protein: CASSFSGETEAFF
J gene: TRBJ1-2; CDR3 length: 16; V gene: TRBV10-3; CDR3 protein: CAISQMRGPTNYGYTF
J gene: TRBJ1-4; CDR3 length: 14; V gene: TRBV6-5; CDR3 protein: CASSYGTGGEKLFF
J gene: TRBJ2-5; CDR3 length: 15; V gene: TRBV9; CDR3 protein: CASSVDGGSGGTQYF
J gene: TRBJ2-7; CDR3 length: 14; V gene: TRBV5-4; CDR3 protein: CASSGGTSPYEQYF
J gene: TRBJ1-1; CDR3 length: 16; V gene: TRBV10-3; CDR3 protein: CAISESSGQGNTEAFF
J gene: TRBJ1-2; CDR3 length: 13; V gene: TRBV30; CDR3 protein: CAWSGLAGDGYTF
J gene: TRBJ2-1; CDR3 length: 16; V gene: TRBV2; CDR3 protein: CASRISRGTAYNEQFF
J gene: TRBJ2-7; CDR3 length: 14; V gene: TRBV27; CDR3 protein: CASSLGAPTYEQYF
J gene: TRBJ1-1; CDR3 length: 17; V gene: TRBV11-2; CDR3 protein: CASSLGGQGASQVVAFF
J gene: TRBJ2-6; CDR3 length: 15; V gene: TRBV9; CDR3 protein: CASSFDRAGANVLTF